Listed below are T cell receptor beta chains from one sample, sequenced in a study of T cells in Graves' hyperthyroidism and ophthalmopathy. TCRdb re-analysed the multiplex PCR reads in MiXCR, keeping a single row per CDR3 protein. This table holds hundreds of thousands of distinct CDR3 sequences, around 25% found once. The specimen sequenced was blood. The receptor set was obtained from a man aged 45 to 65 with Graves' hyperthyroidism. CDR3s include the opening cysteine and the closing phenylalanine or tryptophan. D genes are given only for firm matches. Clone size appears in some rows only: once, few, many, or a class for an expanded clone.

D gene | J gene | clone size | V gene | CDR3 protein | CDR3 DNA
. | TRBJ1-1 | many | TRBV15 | CATSRARLRTEAFF | TGTGCCACCAGCAGAGCCCGTTTGCGAACTGAAGCTTTCTTT
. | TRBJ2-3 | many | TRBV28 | CASSRGQLSQYF | TGTGCCAGCAGCCGAGGACAGTTATCTCAGTATTTT
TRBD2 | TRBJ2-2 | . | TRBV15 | CATSRDLVREVVAGELFF | TGTGCGACCAGCAGAGATTTAGTGCGGGAGGTGGTCGCCGGGGAGCTGTTTTTT
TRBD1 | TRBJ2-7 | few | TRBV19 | CASTAGTGTYEQYF | TGTGCCAGTACCGCCGGGACAGGTACCTACGAGCAGTACTTC
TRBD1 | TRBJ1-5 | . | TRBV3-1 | CASSHEQGIAQPQHF | TGTGCCAGCAGCCATGAACAGGGGATTGCTCAGCCCCAGCATTTT
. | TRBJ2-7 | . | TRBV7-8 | CASSLLRQAYEQYF | TGTGCCAGCAGCTTATTGCGACAGGCCTACGAGCAGTACTTC
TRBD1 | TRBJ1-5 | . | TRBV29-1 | CSVAGGRSNQPQHF | TGCAGCGTCGCAGGGGGCAGGAGCAATCAGCCCCAGCATTTT
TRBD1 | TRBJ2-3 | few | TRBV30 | CAWKLQGADTQYF | TGTGCCTGGAAATTACAGGGGGCAGATACGCAGTATTTT
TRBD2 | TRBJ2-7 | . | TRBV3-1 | CASSQETSGSTSYEQYF | TGTGCCAGCAGCCAGGAGACTAGCGGGAGCACCTCCTACGAGCAGTACTTC
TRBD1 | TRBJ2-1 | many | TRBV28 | CASSWDSRSYNEQFF | TGTGCCAGCAGTTGGGACAGCCGCTCCTACAATGAGCAGTTCTTC
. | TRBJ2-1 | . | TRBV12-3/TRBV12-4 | CASRMGQGQEQFF | TGTGCCAGCAGGATGGGGCAGGGCCAAGAGCAGTTCTTC
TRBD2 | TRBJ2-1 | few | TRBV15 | CATTLAGGYNEQFF | TGTGCCACCACCCTAGCGGGAGGGTACAATGAGCAGTTCTTC
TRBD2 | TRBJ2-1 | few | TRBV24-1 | CATATSGRTNEQFF | TGTGCCACCGCGACTAGCGGGAGAACCAATGAGCAGTTCTTC
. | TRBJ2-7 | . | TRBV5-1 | CASSLGARPSGEQYF | TGTGCCAGCAGCTTAGGTGCTCGCCCCTCCGGCGAGCAGTACTTC
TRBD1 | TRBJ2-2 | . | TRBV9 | CASRGTGGTGELFF | TGTGCCAGCAGGGGGACAGGGGGCACCGGGGAGCTGTTTTTT
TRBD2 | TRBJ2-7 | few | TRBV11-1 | CASSLVAGGPHYEQYF | TGTGCCAGCAGCTTAGTAGCGGGAGGGCCGCACTACGAGCAGTACTTC
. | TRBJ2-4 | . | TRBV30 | CAWSRGRAGAKNIQYF | TGTGCCTGGAGTAGGGGGAGGGCCGGTGCCAAAAACATTCAGTACTTC
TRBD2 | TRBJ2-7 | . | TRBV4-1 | CASSQGSSGYYEQYF | TGCGCCAGCAGCCAAGGGTCTAGCGGCTACTACGAGCAGTACTTC
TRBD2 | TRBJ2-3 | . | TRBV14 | CASSPLAGFTDTQYF | TGTGCCAGCAGCCCGCTAGCGGGGTTCACAGATACGCAGTATTTT
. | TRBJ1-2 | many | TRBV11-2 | CASSSASNYGYTF | TGTGCCAGCAGCTCGGCCAGCAACTATGGCTACACCTTC
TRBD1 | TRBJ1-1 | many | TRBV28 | CASSTGQGSTEAFF | TGTGCCAGCAGTACCGGACAGGGGTCGACTGAAGCTTTCTTT
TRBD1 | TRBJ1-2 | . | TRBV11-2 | CASSPKAGQPEGGYTF | TGTGCCAGCAGCCCAAAAGCGGGACAGCCGGAAGGTGGCTACACCTTC
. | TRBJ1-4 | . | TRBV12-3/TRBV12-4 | CASRRNPNEKLFF | TGTGCCAGCAGGAGAAACCCTAATGAAAAACTGTTTTTT
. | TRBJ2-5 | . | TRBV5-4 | CASRWGSGETQYF | TGTGCCAGCAGATGGGGAAGCGGAGAGACCCAGTACTTC
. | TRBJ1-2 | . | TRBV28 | CASSLVVFYGYTF | TGTGCCAGCAGTTTAGTTGTTTTCTATGGCTACACCTTC